These 27 T cell receptor beta chains share one sample of origin, sequenced in a study of T cell clonotyping in hematopoietic cell transplantation. Sample time point: recipient sample about 28 days before transplant, after cytoreduction. The protocol was immunoSEQ multiplex PCR, while the TCRdb copy is restricted to in-frame clones and leaves out a portion. Among roughly 50,000 clones listed, 65% to 90% were seen once. The sequencing used peripheral blood mononuclear cells, collected before stem cell transplant. The receptor set was obtained from a man aged 55 to 70 with biphenotypic leukemia. Some clones in this sample may be carry-over from other donors' samples.

The rearrangement links TRBV11-3 to TRBJ2-2; the match to TRBD2 covers 8 bases. The CDR3 has 17 residues. The J segment lost 0 bases and the V segment lost 5 bases, leaving 8 bases of the junction unmatched. Germline CDR1 reads SGHNT; CDR2 reads YENEEA. In DNA form, the CDR3 reads TGTGCCAGCAGCCCCGGGACTAGGACTGCGAACACCGGGGAGCTGTTTTTT. Its translation: CASSPGTRTANTGELFF.

The V gene is TRBV6-6, the J gene TRBJ2-7; TRBD2 matches at 9 bases. There are 13 residues in the CDR3. The junction had 10 bases not matched to a gene; V was cut back by 6 bases and J by 10 bases. Germline loops: CDR1 MNHNY, CDR2 SVGAGI (reference sequence). CDR3 sequence: CASRKTSGPPQYF. The CDR3 DNA follows: TGTGCCAGCAGAAAGACTAGCGGCCCCCCTCAGTACTTC.

The V gene is TRBV6-1, the J gene TRBJ2-7; D may correspond to TRBD1 or TRBD2 (6 bases each). V was clipped by 4 bases and J by 2 bases, with 12 bases between them. The CDR3 length is 14 residues. Germline lookup yields CDR1 MNHNS and CDR2 SASEGT. This CDR3 reads CASSGGPGAYEQYF. The CDR3, as DNA: TGTGCCAGCAGTGGGGGGCCGGGGGCCTACGAGCAGTACTTC.

The chain recombines TRBV28 with TRBJ2-1, with no clear D. The CDR3 spans 13 residues. Per the germline V gene, CDR1 is MDHEN and CDR2 is SYDVKM. V shed 3 bases and J shed 5 bases, with 8 bases lying between them. The CDR3 reads CASSLGRNNEQFF. The CDR3 DNA follows: TGTGCCAGCAGTTTGGGTCGGAACAATGAGCAGTTCTTC.

Only one count was recorded for this clone. The genes are TRBV6-6 and TRBJ2-1, with 7 bases that match TRBD2. From germline, CDR1 is MNHNY and CDR2 SVGAGI (reference sequence). The CDR3 spans 14 residues. Germline trimming cut 5 bases from V and 2 bases from J; bases unmatched to any gene: 3. DNA of the CDR3: TGTGCCAGCAGTCGTCTAGCGGCCTACAATGAGCAGTTCTTC. It codes for CASSRLAAYNEQFF.

The chain's CDR3 is CASSEVRQVFNQPQHF. CDR3 coding DNA: TGTGCCAGCAGTGAAGTTCGGCAGGTGTTCAATCAGCCCCAGCATTTT. This chain connects TRBV6-1 to TRBJ1-5; D is unresolved. V shed 1 base and J shed 3 bases, with 13 bases lying between them. CDR3 length: 16 residues. Germline lookup yields CDR1 MNHNS and CDR2 SASEGT.

This clone occurred once. The gene calls are TRBV11-1 and TRBJ2-7; D is possibly TRBD1 (5 bases). CDR3 size: 13 residues. The germline CDR1 and CDR2 sequences are SGHAT and FQDESV (reference sequence). With 3 bases removed from V and 6 bases from J, the gap between germline ends came to 12 bases. The CDR3 is CASSFIGRAEQYF. In DNA form, the CDR3 reads TGTGCCAGCAGCTTCATCGGCAGGGCCGAGCAGTACTTC.

The chain joins TRBV19 to TRBJ1-4; TRBD1 matches 9 bases. CDR1 is LNHDA, CDR2 SQIVND, per germline (reference sequence). Unmatched junction bases numbered 8, after V lost 6 bases and J lost 0 bases. The CDR3 is 17 residues long. The DNA for the CDR3 is TGTGCCAGTAGGCCACAGGGGGCGGGTACAACTAATGAAAAACTGTTTTTT. This gives the protein CASRPQGAGTTNEKLFF.

The chain uses TRBV4-1 and TRBJ2-1; 9 bases are shared with TRBD1. Losses at the gene ends were 5 bases for V and 4 bases for J; bases not matched to a gene: 9. Germline-derived CDR1 and CDR2 are MGHRA and YSYEKL. The CDR3 is 16 residues long. Written as DNA, the CDR3 is TGCGCCAGCAGCAACGGGGGGACAGGGTGGTACAATGAGCAGTTCTTC. Amino acids: CASSNGGTGWYNEQFF.

This chain links TRBV29-1 with TRBJ1-1; D is undetermined. V lost 4 bases, J lost 0 bases, and 9 bases lay in between. The CDR3 is 13 amino acids. CDR1 and CDR2 (germline): SQVTM, ANQGSEA. The CDR3 DNA is TGCAGCGTTGTTAAGGAACTGAACACTGAAGCTTTCTTT. It codes for CSVVKELNTEAFF.

V is TRBV11-3 and J is TRBJ2-5; TRBD1 agrees at 7 bases. V lost 5 bases to trimming and J lost 3 bases; unmatched junction nucleotides: 3. This CDR3 has 13 residues. Germline CDR1 is SGHNT and CDR2 is YENEEA. The CDR3 nucleotides are TGTGCCAGCAGCCCGCAGGGGGAAGAGACCCAGTACTTC. This encodes CASSPQGEETQYF. Using reference TRBV11-3 and TRBJ2-5 for the parts outside the CDR3, the full variable domain is EAGVVQSPRYKIIEKKQPVAFWCNPISGHNTLYWYLQNLGQGPELLIRYENEEAVDDSQLPKDRFSAERLKGVDSTLKIQPAELGDSAVYLCASSPQGEETQYFGPGTRLLVL.

The J gene is TRBJ1-5, the V gene TRBV28, with 10 nucleotides matching TRBD1. J was trimmed by 7 bases and V by 3 bases; bases with no gene match: 6. Germline V gene data show CDR1 as MDHEN and CDR2 as SYDVKM. The length of the CDR3 is 15 residues. Written as DNA, the CDR3 is TGTGCCAGCAGTTTTGAAAGGGACAGGGGACAGCCCCAGCATTTT. It is translated as CASSFERDRGQPQHF.

The gene calls are TRBV6-5 and TRBJ2-7, with D possibly being TRBD1 or TRBD2 (5 bases each). This CDR3 contains 14 residues. The germline gives CDR1 MNHEY, CDR2 SVGAGI. V was clipped by 6 bases and J by 0 bases, with 12 bases between them. CDR3 in amino acids: CASSRGALSYEQYF. DNA for the CDR3: TGTGCCAGCAGCCGAGGGGCCCTCTCCTACGAGCAGTACTTC.

The V call is TRBV29-1, the J call TRBJ1-2; 11 positions match TRBD1. The CDR3 loop spans 14 amino acids. Germline V gene data show CDR1 as SQVTM and CDR2 as ANQGSEA. Unmatched junction bases numbered 3, after V lost 3 bases and J lost 3 bases. As DNA, the CDR3 is TGCAGCGTTGACCGGACAGGGGGCTACTATGGCTACACCTTC. It codes for CSVDRTGGYYGYTF.

CDR3: CASLARPHEQYF. The CDR3 region has the DNA TGTGCCAGCCTAGCCAGGCCCCACGAGCAGTACTTC. The J gene is TRBJ2-7, the V gene TRBV28, with D perhaps matching TRBD2 (5 bases). The CDR3 runs 12 residues. Per germline, CDR1 MDHEN and CDR2 SYDVKM. Trimming removed 8 bases at V and 5 bases at J, with 13 bases between.

V is TRBV20-1 and J is TRBJ1-1, with D unclear. Germline V CDR1 and CDR2: DFQATT, SNEGSKA (reference sequence). The CDR3 length is 11 residues. V gave up 6 bases and J gave up 8 bases, with 13 bases separating them. The DNA for the CDR3 is TGCAGTGCCAGGCATGGGAGCGAAGCTTTCTTT. Amino acids: CSARHGSEAFF.

This clone has a handful of counts. J is TRBJ1-5 and V is TRBV19; tentatively, D is TRBD1 (5 bases). From germline, CDR1 is LNHDA and CDR2 SQIVND (reference sequence). CDR3 length equals 13 residues. The ends were cut back, 4 bases at V and 11 bases at J, with 15 bases in the middle. The CDR3 sequence: CASSTGSGGAQHF. Written as DNA, the CDR3 is TGTGCCAGTAGTACAGGGTCGGGAGGAGCCCAGCATTTT.

This sequence joins TRBV5-1 and TRBJ1-1; D not certain. This CDR3 is built from 13 residues. CDR1 SGHRS and CDR2 YFSETQ come from the germline V gene. V dropped 4 bases and J dropped 1 base, with 8 bases sitting between them. Here the CDR3 DNA reads TGCGCCAGCAGCAGGGAGGCGAACACTGAAGCTTTCTTT. Its translation: CASSREANTEAFF.

The chain joins TRBV19 to TRBJ1-5; 7 positions match TRBD1. The J segment lost 7 bases and the V segment lost 5 bases, leaving 5 bases of the junction unmatched. This CDR3 contains 13 residues. The germline CDR1 and CDR2 sequences are LNHDA and SQIVND (reference sequence). As DNA, the CDR3 is TGTGCCAGTAGTGACAGGGCAGGACAGCCCCAGCATTTT. Its protein is CASSDRAGQPQHF.

A word on this clone: The germline gene is not matched at one end of the junction; a read error may be the cause. As DNA, the CDR3 is TGTGCCAGCAGCTTACTCAGAGCGGGAGGGCCGGACTTC. Translating it yields CASSLLRAGGPDF. This chain links TRBV7-2 with TRBJ2-7; 10 bases fit TRBD2. CDR3 length equals 13 residues. Germline lookup yields CDR1 SGHTA and CDR2 FQGNSA.

V usage is TRBV9 and J usage is TRBJ2-3, with D unresolved. Per the germline V gene, CDR1 is SGDLS and CDR2 is YYNGEE. The V end lost 2 bases, the J end lost 2 bases, and 12 bases lay between the germline ends. This CDR3 is built from 15 residues. The DNA for the CDR3 is TGTGCCAGCAGCGTCACGGGCCTTAACACAGATACGCAGTATTTT. Protein: CASSVTGLNTDTQYF.

This clone has only one observation. V gene TRBV28 combines with J gene TRBJ1-5, with TRBD1 as a possible D gene (5 bases). The germline V gene has CDR1 MDHEN and CDR2 SYDVKM. V was shortened by 1 base and J by 4 bases, with 17 bases between the two germline ends. This CDR3 spans 17 amino acids. This CDR3 reads CASSLFQGRYTNQPQHF. The CDR3, as DNA: TGTGCCAGCAGTTTATTTCAGGGCCGCTATACTAATCAGCCCCAGCATTTT. Full variable domain (outside the CDR3, taken from reference TRBV28 and TRBJ1-5): DVKVTQSSRYLVKRTGEKVFLECVQDMDHENMFWYRQDPGLGLRLIYFSYDVKMKEKGDIPEGYSVSREKKERFSLILESASTNQTSMYLCASSLFQGRYTNQPQHFGDGTRLSIL.

The chain carries TRBV6-1 and TRBJ2-7; D is perhaps TRBD1 (6 bases). V was pared by 0 bases and J by 2 bases, with 17 bases between. The V gene's germline CDR1 is MNHNS and CDR2 SASEGT. The CDR3 spans 17 residues. The DNA of the CDR3 is TGTGCCAGCAGTGAAGCGAGTCCCTGGGGGCCTACCTACGAGCAGTACTTC. Translation: CASSEASPWGPTYEQYF.

The rearrangement uses TRBV5-1 and TRBJ1-4; the D gene is possibly TRBD1 (5 bases). CDR1 and CDR2 (germline): SGHRS, YFSETQ. V lost 0 bases and J 0 bases, leaving 9 bases between the germline ends. The CDR3 is 16 residues long. CDR3 nucleotides: TGCGCCAGCAGCTTGGAATCGGGGGCAACTAATGAAAAACTGTTTTTT. Translated: CASSLESGATNEKLFF.

V is TRBV9 and J is TRBJ2-1; D ambiguous. Germline V gene data show CDR1 as SGDLS and CDR2 as YYNGEE. The CDR3 covers 15 residues. V gave up 2 bases and J gave up 5 bases, with 14 bases separating them. The CDR3 spells CASSVDPDVNNEQFF. The CDR3 DNA reads TGTGCCAGCAGCGTGGACCCGGACGTCAACAATGAGCAGTTCTTC.

The J gene is TRBJ1-2, the V gene TRBV14; no reliable D call. This CDR3 has 15 residues. Germline V CDR1 and CDR2: SGHDN, FVKESK. The ends were cut back, 1 base at V and 6 bases at J, with 15 bases in the middle. DNA for the CDR3: TGTGCCAGCAGCCAAGCGAGGACCTCCCCAGATGGCTACACCTTC. As protein: CASSQARTSPDGYTF.

The gene calls are TRBV30 and TRBJ2-3, with 8 bases identical to TRBD2. The V gene end was trimmed by 0 bases and the J gene end by 9 bases; junction bases not matched to a gene: 11. The CDR3 consists of 15 residues. CDR1 is GTSNPN and CDR2 is SVGIG in the germline V gene (reference sequence). CDR3 sequence reads: CAWSVGSGGGVTQYF. CDR3 in DNA: TGTGCCTGGAGTGTGGGGTCGGGAGGGGGTGTGACGCAGTATTTT. The variable domain in full, with the rest retrieved from reference TRBV30 and TRBJ2-3, is SQTIHQWPATLVQPVGSPLSLECTVEGTSNPNLYWYRQAAGRGLQLLFYSVGIGQISSEVPQNLSASRPQDRQFILSSKKLLLSDSGFYLCAWSVGSGGGVTQYFGPGTRLTVL.